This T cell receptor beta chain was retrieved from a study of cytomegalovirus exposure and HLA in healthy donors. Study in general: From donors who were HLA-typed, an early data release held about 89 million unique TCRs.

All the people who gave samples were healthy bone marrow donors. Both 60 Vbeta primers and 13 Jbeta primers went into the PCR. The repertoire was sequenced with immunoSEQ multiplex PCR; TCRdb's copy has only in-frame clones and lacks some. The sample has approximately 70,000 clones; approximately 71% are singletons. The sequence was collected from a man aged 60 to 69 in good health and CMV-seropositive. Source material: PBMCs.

CDR3 region: CASSSPLKETQYF. In nucleotides, the CDR3 is TGTGCCAGCAGCTCTCCCCTAAAAGAGACCCAGTACTTC. The chain uses TRBV7-2 and TRBJ2-5; D remains ambiguous. The CDR3 is made up of 13 amino acids. Deletions cut 4 bases from V and 3 bases from J, with 9 bases between. Germline V gives CDR1 SGHTA, CDR2 FQGNSA.